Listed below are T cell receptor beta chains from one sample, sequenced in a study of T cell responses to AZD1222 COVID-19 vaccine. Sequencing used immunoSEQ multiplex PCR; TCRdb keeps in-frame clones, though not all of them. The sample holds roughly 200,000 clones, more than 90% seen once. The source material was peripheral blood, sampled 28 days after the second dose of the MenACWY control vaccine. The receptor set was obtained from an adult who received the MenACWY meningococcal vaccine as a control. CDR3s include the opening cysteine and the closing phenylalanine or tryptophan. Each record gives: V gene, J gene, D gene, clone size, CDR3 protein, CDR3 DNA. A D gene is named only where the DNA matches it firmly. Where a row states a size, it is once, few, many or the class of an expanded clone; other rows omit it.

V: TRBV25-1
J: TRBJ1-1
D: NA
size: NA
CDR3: CASSEYSGSEAFF
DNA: TGTGCCAGCAGTGAATATTCGGGGTCTGAAGCTTTCTTT

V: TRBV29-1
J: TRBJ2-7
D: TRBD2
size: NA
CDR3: CSVEISGSWEQYF
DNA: TGCAGCGTTGAAATTAGCGGGAGTTGGGAGCAGTACTTC

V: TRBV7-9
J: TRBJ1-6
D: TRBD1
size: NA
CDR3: CASSSGQGSNSPLHF
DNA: TGTGCCAGCAGCTCAGGACAGGGATCAAATTCACCCCTCCACTTT

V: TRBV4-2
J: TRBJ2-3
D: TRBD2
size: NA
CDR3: CASSQDWPLLAGGITDTQYF
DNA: TGTGCCAGCAGCCAAGATTGGCCCTTATTAGCGGGAGGTATAACAGATACGCAGTATTTT

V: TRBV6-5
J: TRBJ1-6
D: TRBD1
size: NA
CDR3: CASSLTGVGNNSPLHF
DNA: TGTGCCAGCAGTTTGACAGGGGTGGGCAATAATTCACCCCTCCACTTT

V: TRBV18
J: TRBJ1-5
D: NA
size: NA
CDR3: CASSPNLPDNQPQHF
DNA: TGTGCCAGCTCACCGAATCTTCCGGACAATCAGCCCCAGCATTTT

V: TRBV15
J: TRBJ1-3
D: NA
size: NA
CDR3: CATSRGGRNTFSGNTIYF
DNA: TGTGCCACCAGCAGAGGCGGCAGGAACACCTTCTCTGGAAACACCATATATTTT

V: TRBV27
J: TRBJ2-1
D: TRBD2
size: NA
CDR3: CASSLGTSGSSAYNEQFF
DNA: TGTGCCAGCAGTTTAGGGACTAGCGGGAGTTCAGCCTACAATGAGCAGTTCTTC

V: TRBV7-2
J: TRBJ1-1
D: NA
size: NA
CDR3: CASSLSRGAGRAFF
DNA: TGTGCCAGCAGCTTATCTCGGGGGGCAGGGCGAGCTTTCTTT

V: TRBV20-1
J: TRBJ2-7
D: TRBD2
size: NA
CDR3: CSASGGLADYEQYF
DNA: TGCAGTGCTAGTGGAGGCCTAGCGGACTACGAGCAGTACTTC

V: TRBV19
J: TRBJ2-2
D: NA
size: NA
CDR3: CASSPLDTHTGELFF
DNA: TGTGCCAGTAGTCCCTTGGACACCCACACCGGGGAGCTGTTTTTT

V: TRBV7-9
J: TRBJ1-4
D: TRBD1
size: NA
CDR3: CASSFTTGEGEKLFF
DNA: TGTGCCAGCAGCTTTACAACAGGGGAGGGAGAAAAACTGTTTTTT

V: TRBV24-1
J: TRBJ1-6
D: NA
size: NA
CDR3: CATGEGRNNSPLHF
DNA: TGTGCCACCGGCGAGGGTCGCAATAATTCACCCCTCCACTTT

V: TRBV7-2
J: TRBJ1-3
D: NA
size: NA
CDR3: CASSLAPGSGNTIYF
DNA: TGTGCCAGCAGCTTAGCGCCGGGGTCTGGAAACACCATATATTTT

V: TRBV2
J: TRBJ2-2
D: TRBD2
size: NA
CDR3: CASSATSGRGTGELFF
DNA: TGTGCCAGCAGTGCCACTAGCGGGAGGGGCACCGGGGAGCTGTTTTTT

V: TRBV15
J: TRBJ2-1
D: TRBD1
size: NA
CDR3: CATSSGQGINEQFF
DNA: TGTGCCACCAGTTCGGGACAGGGAATTAATGAGCAGTTCTTC

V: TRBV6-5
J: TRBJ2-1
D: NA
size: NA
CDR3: CASSPYSAEQFF
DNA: TGTGCCAGCAGTCCTTATAGCGCTGAGCAGTTCTTC

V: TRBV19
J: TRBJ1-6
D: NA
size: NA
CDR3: CASSTPGGRGSPLHF
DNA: TGTGCCAGTAGTACCCCGGGGGGACGCGGTTCACCCCTCCACTTT

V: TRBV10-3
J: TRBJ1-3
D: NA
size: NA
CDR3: CAISPRDANSGNTIYF
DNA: TGTGCCATCAGTCCCCGGGACGCAAACTCTGGAAACACCATATATTTT

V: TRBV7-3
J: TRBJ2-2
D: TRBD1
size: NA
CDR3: CASSSGQGATGELFF
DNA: TGTGCCAGCAGCTCGGGACAGGGGGCCACCGGGGAGCTGTTTTTT

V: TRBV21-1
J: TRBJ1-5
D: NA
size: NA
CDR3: CASSKVHREGNQPQHF
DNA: TGTGCCAGCAGCAAAGTACACAGGGAAGGCAATCAGCCCCAGCATTTT

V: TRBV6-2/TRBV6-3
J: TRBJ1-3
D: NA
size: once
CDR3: CASSPGGRPGDF
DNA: TGTGCCAGCAGTCCCGGGGGCCGTCCCGGGGATTTT

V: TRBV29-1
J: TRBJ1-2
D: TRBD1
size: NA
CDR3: CSGQPTGGNDYGYTF
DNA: TGCAGCGGGCAGCCGACAGGGGGCAACGACTATGGCTACACCTTC

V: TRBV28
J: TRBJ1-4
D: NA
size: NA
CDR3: CASSSGPLGGGEKLFF
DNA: TGTGCCAGCAGTTCGGGTCCTTTGGGAGGGGGTGAAAAACTGTTTTTT

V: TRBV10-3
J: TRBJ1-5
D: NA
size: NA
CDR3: CAISESSPGQNGQPQHF
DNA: TGTGCCATCAGTGAGTCGAGTCCGGGGCAAAATGGCCAGCCCCAGCATTTT

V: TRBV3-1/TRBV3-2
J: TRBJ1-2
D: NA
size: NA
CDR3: CASSQPNGIGYTF
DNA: TGTGCCAGCAGCCAGCCGAACGGGATCGGCTACACCTTC

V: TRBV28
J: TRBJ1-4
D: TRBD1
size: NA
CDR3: CASRMTGTNEKLFF
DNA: TGTGCCAGCAGAATGACAGGGACTAATGAAAAACTGTTTTTT

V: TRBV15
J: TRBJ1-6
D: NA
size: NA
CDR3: CATSSEKRRNSPLHF
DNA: TGTGCCACCAGCAGCGAGAAGAGGAGGAATTCACCCCTCCACTTT

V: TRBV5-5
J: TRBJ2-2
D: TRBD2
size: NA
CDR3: CASSSSGRATGELFF
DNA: TGTGCCAGCAGCTCTAGCGGGAGAGCCACCGGGGAGCTGTTTTTT

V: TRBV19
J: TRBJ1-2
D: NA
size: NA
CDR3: CASSLDSNYGYTF
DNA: TGTGCCAGTAGTCTCGACAGTAACTATGGCTACACCTTC

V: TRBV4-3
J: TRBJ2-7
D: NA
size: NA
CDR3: CASSQTTGGDEQYF
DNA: TGCGCCAGCAGCCAAACCACAGGGGGGGACGAGCAGTACTTC